This T cell receptor beta chain was obtained from a study of cytotoxic CD8 clonotypes in ibrutinib-treated CLL. Study-level information: Outcomes included some 24 partial and 2 complete responses; after median roughly 66 months, roughly 15 stayed remitted and roughly 12 progressed. Findings of the study overall: Before falling back toward baseline at progression, clonality had risen at the time of ibrutinib response. Different sampling times were used for sustained-remission and progressing patients.

Libraries were prepared by immunoSEQ multiplex PCR; TCRdb keeps only in-frame clonotypes and omits some of them. The sample records 110,000 to 150,000 clones, 76% being singletons. The CDR3 is 11 residues long. Trimming left V 6 bases short and J 6 bases short, with 10 bases between. The germline gives CDR1 DFQATT, CDR2 SNEGSKA (reference sequence). This clone has only one observation. Its antigen is as yet unknown. The gene calls are TRBV20-1 and TRBJ2-3; the D is unclear. The clonotype originates from a human donor with chronic lymphocytic leukemia. This sample comprised PBMCs, obtained after 24 months of ibrutinib treatment. The CDR3 sequence is CSASLLDTQYF. As DNA, the CDR3 is TGCAGTGCCAGCCTCCTCGATACGCAGTATTTT.